This TCR beta chain was identified during a study of T cells after yellow fever vaccination. Points from the study as a whole: Reappearing after the booster were most of the clones from primary vaccination (roughly 95% CD4, 88% CD8).

In its sample, this clonotype was seen a few times. Its antigen is still unknown. The CDR3 loop spans 12 amino acids. Trimming shortened V by 4 bases and J by 2 bases, and 6 bases separated the two germline ends. CDR1 SEHNR and CDR2 FQNEAQ come from the germline V gene (reference sequence). MiXCR, applied by TCRdb to the 5' RACE reads, yields one record per CDR3 protein. This table holds about 340,000 distinct CDR3 sequences, around 12% found once. The rearrangement joins TRBV7-9 to TRBJ2-7; the D is unclear. The source was CD4+ T cells sorted from PBMCs, collected 15 days after the yellow fever booster vaccination. The receptor comes from a man younger than 30 who received the YFV17D yellow fever vaccine. The CDR3 nucleotides are TGTGCCAGCAGCTCGGGCACCTACGAGCAGTACGTC. It specifies CASSSGTYEQYV.